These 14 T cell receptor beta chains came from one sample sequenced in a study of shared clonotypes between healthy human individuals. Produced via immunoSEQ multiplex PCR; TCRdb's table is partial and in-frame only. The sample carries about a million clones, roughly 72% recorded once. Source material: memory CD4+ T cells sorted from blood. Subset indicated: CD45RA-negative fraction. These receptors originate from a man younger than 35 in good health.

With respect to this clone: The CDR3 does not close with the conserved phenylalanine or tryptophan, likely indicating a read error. CDR3 sequence reads: CAWTPPGEYSPLHL. CDR3 nucleotides: TGTGCCTGGACCCCCCCAGGGGAGTATTCACCCCTCCACCTT. The rearrangement joins TRBV30 to TRBJ1-6, with D possibly matching TRBD1 (6 bases). Germline assignment: CDR1 GTSNPN and CDR2 SVGIG (reference sequence). With 4 bases removed from V and 8 bases from J, the gap between germline ends came to 15 bases. This CDR3 has 14 residues.

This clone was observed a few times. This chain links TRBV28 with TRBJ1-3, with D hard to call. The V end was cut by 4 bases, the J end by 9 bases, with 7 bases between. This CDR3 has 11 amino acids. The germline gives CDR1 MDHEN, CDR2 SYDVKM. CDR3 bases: TGTGCCAGCAGTTCGTCCCCCACCATATATTTT. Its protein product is CASSSSPTIYF.

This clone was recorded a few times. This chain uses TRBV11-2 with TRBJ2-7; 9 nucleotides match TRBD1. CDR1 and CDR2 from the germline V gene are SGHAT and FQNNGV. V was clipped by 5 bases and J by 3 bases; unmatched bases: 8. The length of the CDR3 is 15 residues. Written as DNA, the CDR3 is TGTGCCAGCAGCCTGGACAGGGGAGGGAACTACGAGCAGTACTTC. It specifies CASSLDRGGNYEQYF.

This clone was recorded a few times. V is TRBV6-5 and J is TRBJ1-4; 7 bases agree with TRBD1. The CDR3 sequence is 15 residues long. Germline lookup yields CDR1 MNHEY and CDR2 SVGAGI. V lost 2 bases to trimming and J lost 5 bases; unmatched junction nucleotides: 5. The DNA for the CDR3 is TGTGCCAGCAGTTACGAGGGGGCAGGGAATGAAAAACTGTTTTTT. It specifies CASSYEGAGNEKLFF.

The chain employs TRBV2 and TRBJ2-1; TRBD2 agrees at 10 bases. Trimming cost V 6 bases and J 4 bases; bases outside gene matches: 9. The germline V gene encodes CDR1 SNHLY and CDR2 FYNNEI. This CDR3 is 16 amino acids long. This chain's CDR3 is CASSGTSAKHYNEQFF. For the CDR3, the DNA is TGTGCCAGCAGCGGGACTAGCGCGAAACATTACAATGAGCAGTTCTTC.

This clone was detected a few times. The CDR3 nucleotides read TGTGCCAGCAGGCAGGGGTGGCAAGAGACCCAGTACTTC. Protein: CASRQGWQETQYF. This chain links TRBV7-9 with TRBJ2-5; maybe TRBD1 (6 bases). Germline CDR1 and CDR2: SEHNR and FQNEAQ (reference sequence). The V end was cut by 6 bases, the J end by 2 bases, with 10 bases between. The CDR3 sequence is 13 residues long.

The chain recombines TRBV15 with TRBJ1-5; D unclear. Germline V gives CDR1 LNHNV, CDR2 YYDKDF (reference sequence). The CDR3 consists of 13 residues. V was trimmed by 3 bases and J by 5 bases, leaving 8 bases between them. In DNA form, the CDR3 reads TGTGCCACCAGCAGCCTCGATTATCAGCCCCAGCATTTT. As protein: CATSSLDYQPQHF. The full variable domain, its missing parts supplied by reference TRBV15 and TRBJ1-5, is DAMVIQNPRYQVTQFGKPVTLSCSQTLNHNVMYWYQQKSSQAPKLLFHYYDKDFNNEADTPDNFQSRRPNTSFCFLDIRSPGLGDTAMYLCATSSLDYQPQHFGDGTRLSIL.

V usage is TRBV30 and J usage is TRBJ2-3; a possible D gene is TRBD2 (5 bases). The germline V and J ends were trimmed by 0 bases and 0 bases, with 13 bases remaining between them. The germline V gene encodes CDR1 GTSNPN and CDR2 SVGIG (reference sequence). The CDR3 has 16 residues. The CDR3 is CAWSVGASSSTDTQYF. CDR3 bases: TGTGCCTGGAGTGTGGGAGCGTCTTCTAGCACAGATACGCAGTATTTT.

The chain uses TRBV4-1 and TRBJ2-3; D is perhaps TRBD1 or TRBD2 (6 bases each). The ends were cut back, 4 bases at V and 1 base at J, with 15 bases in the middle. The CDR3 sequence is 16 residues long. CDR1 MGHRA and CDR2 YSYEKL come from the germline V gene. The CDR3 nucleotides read TGCGCCAGCAGCCTCGGGGGCGAGAAGTGCACAGATACGCAGTATTTT. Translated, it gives CASSLGGEKCTDTQYF.

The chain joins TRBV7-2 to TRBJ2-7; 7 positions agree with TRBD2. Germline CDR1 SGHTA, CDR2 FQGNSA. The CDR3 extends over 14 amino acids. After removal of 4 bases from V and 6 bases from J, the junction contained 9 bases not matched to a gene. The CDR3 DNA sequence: TGTGCCAGCAGCTCCGGGACTATTCGGTCCGAGCAGTACTTC. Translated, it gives CASSSGTIRSEQYF.

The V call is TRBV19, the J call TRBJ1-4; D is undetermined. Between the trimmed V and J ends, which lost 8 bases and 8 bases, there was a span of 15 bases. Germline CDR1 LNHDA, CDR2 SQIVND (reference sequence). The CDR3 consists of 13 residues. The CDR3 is CASGLNWREKLFF. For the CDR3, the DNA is TGTGCCAGTGGCCTCAACTGGAGGGAAAAACTGTTTTTT.

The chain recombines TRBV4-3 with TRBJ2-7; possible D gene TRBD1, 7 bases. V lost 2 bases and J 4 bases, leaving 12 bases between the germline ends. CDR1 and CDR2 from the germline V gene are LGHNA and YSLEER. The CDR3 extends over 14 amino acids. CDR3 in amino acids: CASSQSPGGYEQYF. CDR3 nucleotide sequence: TGCGCCAGCAGCCAATCCCCAGGGGGGTACGAGCAGTACTTC.

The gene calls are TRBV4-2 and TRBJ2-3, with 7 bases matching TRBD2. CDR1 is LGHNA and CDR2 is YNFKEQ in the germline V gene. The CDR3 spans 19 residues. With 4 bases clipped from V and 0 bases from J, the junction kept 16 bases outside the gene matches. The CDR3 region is CASSRTSGARPDSTDTQYF. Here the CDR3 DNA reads TGTGCCAGCAGCCGGACGAGCGGGGCCCGACCGGATAGCACAGATACGCAGTATTTT.

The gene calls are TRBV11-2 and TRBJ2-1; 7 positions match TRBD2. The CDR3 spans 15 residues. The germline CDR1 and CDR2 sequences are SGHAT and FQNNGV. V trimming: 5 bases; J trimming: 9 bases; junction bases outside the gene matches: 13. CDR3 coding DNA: TGTGCCAGCAGCCAGTGGGGGGGTTTTATCGGTGAGCAGTTCTTC. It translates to CASSQWGGFIGEQFF. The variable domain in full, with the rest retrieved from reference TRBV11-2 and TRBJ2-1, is EAGVAQSPRYKIIEKRQSVAFWCNPISGHATLYWYQQILGQGPKLLIQFQNNGVVDDSQLPKDRFSAERLKGVDSTLKIQPAKLEDSAVYLCASSQWGGFIGEQFFGPGTRLTVL.